Below, 17 T cell receptor beta chains from the same sample are listed, as sequenced in a study of blood T cell repertoires in COVID-19. Assay: immunoSEQ multiplex PCR; the TCRdb copy retains only in-frame clones and omits some. This sample has 500,000 or so clones, with about 90% found just once. Sample: PBMCs or T cells enriched from blood (not recorded which). Source of these receptors: a woman under 30 who had recovered from COVID-19.

This rearrangement joins TRBV19 to TRBJ1-1, with 7 bases fitting TRBD1. CDR3 length: 16 amino acids. Germline CDR1 and CDR2: LNHDA and SQIVND (reference sequence). V lost 4 bases and J lost 0; bases outside the gene matches: 8. The CDR3 loop reads CASSTKGQLMNTEAFF. Written as DNA, the CDR3 is TGTGCCAGTAGTACAAAGGGACAGCTAATGAACACTGAAGCTTTCTTT.

This sequence joins TRBV28 and TRBJ2-2; tentatively, D is TRBD2 (7 bases). From germline, CDR1 is MDHEN and CDR2 SYDVKM. The CDR3 is 19 amino acids. Trimming took off 7 bases at V and 6 bases at J, with 30 bases between the two ends. CDR3: CASTELGGGLPRKAGELFF. DNA for the CDR3: TGTGCCAGCACCGAATTGGGAGGGGGACTCCCTAGAAAGGCCGGGGAGCTGTTTTTT.

The rearrangement links TRBV10-1 to TRBJ2-5; D is perhaps TRBD2 (7 bases). CDR1 and CDR2 (germline): WNHNN, SYGVQD (reference sequence). Trimming took off 8 bases at V and 3 bases at J, with 13 bases between the two ends. This CDR3 comprises 13 residues. The CDR3 sequence is CASGEGGEETQYF. The CDR3 nucleotides read TGCGCCAGCGGGGAGGGGGGGGAAGAGACCCAGTACTTC.

The chain links TRBV2 to TRBJ2-1; 11 bases map to TRBD2. The length of the CDR3 is 14 residues. Per the germline V gene, CDR1 is SNHLY and CDR2 is FYNNEI. The V segment lost 6 bases and the J segment 6 bases; nucleotides outside the gene matches: 4. CDR3 DNA: TGTGCCAGCAGGGTTAGCGGGGGGGCCAATGAGCAGTTCTTC. Amino acid sequence: CASRVSGGANEQFF.

The chain uses TRBV7-8 and TRBJ2-5; 9 bases map to TRBD2. Unmatched junction bases numbered 12, after V lost 4 bases and J lost 3 bases. The CDR3 consists of 17 residues. Germline V gene sequence: CDR1 SGHVS, CDR2 FQNEAQ. The CDR3 sequence is CASSSNLAGIIEETQYF. The CDR3 DNA sequence: TGTGCCAGCAGCTCAAACCTAGCGGGGATCATTGAAGAGACCCAGTACTTC.

The rearrangement joins TRBV12-3 or TRBV12-4 to TRBJ2-5; 8 bases are a match to TRBD1. V was pared by 6 bases and J by 3 bases, with 3 bases of the junction left unmatched. The CDR3 runs 13 residues. The CDR3 bases are TGTGCCAGCAGACCGGGACAGGAAGAGACCCAGTACTTC. As protein: CASRPGQEETQYF.

The chain employs TRBV2 and TRBJ2-3, with D possibly TRBD2 on 5 matching bases. The CDR3 loop spans 15 amino acids. The V end lost 0 bases, the J end lost 2 bases, and 9 bases lay between the germline ends. Per germline, CDR1 SNHLY and CDR2 FYNNEI. The CDR3 coding sequence is TGTGCCAGCAGTGAAGCGAGCGGTTACACAGATACGCAGTATTTT. This encodes CASSEASGYTDTQYF.

The rearrangement uses TRBV21-1 and TRBJ2-6; the DNA was not compared with TRBD2, the D call given in the table. TRBV21-1 has pseudogene status. The CDR3 loop spans 17 amino acids. CDR3 residues: CASTLKGGARGANVLTF. The CDR3 nucleotides read TGTGCCAGCACCCTAAAGGGGGGGGCGCGAGGGGCCAACGTCCTGACTTTC.

The V call is TRBV27, the J call TRBJ2-7; perhaps TRBD1 as D (7 bases). Trimming pared 6 bases from V and 5 bases from J, leaving 11 bases between. The germline CDR1 and CDR2 sequences are MNHEY and SMNVEV (reference sequence). This CDR3 is built from 12 residues. The CDR3 region has the DNA TGTGCCAGCAGCAGGGGGGAAAACGAGCAGTACTTC. Protein: CASSRGENEQYF.

The chain uses TRBV18 and TRBJ2-1, with 7 bases that match TRBD1. Germline values: CDR1 KGHSH, CDR2 LQKENI. The ends lost 4 bases at V and 6 bases at J; junction bases unmatched: 6. The CDR3 has 14 residues. The CDR3 loop is CASSREQGSNEQFF. For the CDR3, the DNA is TGTGCCAGCTCACGTGAACAGGGGTCCAATGAGCAGTTCTTC.

The genes are TRBV10-3 and TRBJ2-2, with D unresolved. The CDR3 has 16 residues. The germline V gene has CDR1 ENHRY and CDR2 SYGVKD. The V end was cut by 3 bases, the J end by 1 base, with 12 bases between. In DNA, the CDR3 is TGTGCCATCAGTGACCCGCGGAAGAAGAACACCGGGGAGCTGTTTTTT. Translated, it gives CAISDPRKKNTGELFF.

This clone has just one count. The CDR3 sequence: CASSPGRGNYGYTF. The CDR3, as DNA: TGTGCCAGCTCACCTGGCAGGGGAAACTATGGCTACACCTTC. The rearrangement joins TRBV18 to TRBJ1-2, with a possible D match to TRBD1 (6 bases). V was clipped by 3 bases and J by 2 bases, with 10 bases between them. Germline V gene data show CDR1 as KGHSH and CDR2 as LQKENI. The CDR3 sequence is 14 residues long. The whole variable domain, filled in from reference TRBV18 and TRBJ1-2, reads NAGVMQNPRHLVRRRGQEARLRCSPMKGHSHVYWYRQLPEEGLKFMVYLQKENIIDESGMPKERFSAEFPKEGPSILRIQQVVRGDSAAYFCASSPGRGNYGYTFGSGTRLTVV.

About this clone: Being one base from a much bigger clone, this may be a read error. Within the sample, other DNA sequences also encode this same CDR3. The chain links TRBV7-3 to TRBJ1-1; the D is unclear. Germline V CDR1 and CDR2: SGHTA, FQGTGA. This CDR3 contains 13 residues. V was shortened by 1 base and J by 1 base, with 4 bases between the two germline ends. The CDR3 coding sequence is TGTGCCAGCAGCTTAAACAGGAACACTGAAGCTTTCTTT. Translation: CASSLNRNTEAFF.

The sample holds a few counts of this clone. Other DNA sequences in the sample encode the same CDR3. The chain links TRBV7-8 to TRBJ1-2; D unresolved. Trimming cost V 4 bases and J 5 bases, with 11 bases left between them. The CDR3 has 13 residues. The V gene's germline CDR1 is SGHVS and CDR2 FQNEAQ. CDR3 sequence (DNA): TGTGCCAGCAGCTCCCTAGACGGGTATGGCTACACCTTC. It is translated as CASSSLDGYGYTF.

CDR3 coding DNA: TGTGCCAGCAGTTACCAGGGAGGTAGTTTTGATTCACCCCTCCACTTT. Translation gives CASSYQGGSFDSPLHF. V usage is TRBV6-5 and J usage is TRBJ1-6, with D perhaps TRBD1 (5 bases). The V and J ends lost 2 bases and 8 bases respectively, with 16 bases between them. The CDR3 is 16 amino acids. CDR1 and CDR2 (germline): MNHEY, SVGAGI.

The CDR3 DNA is TGTGCCTGGAGTGTACGGTCCCAGCCCCAGCATTTT. Amino acid sequence: CAWSVRSQPQHF. The V and J genes are TRBV30 and TRBJ1-5; D gene unclear. V was trimmed by 0 bases and J by 7 bases, leaving 7 bases between them. The CDR3 contains 12 residues. Per the germline V gene, CDR1 is GTSNPN and CDR2 is SVGIG (reference sequence).

V gene TRBV20-1 combines with J gene TRBJ1-4; weak D call: TRBD1 (5 bases). Trimming stripped 2 bases from V and 7 bases from J, with 5 bases between. The germline CDR1 and CDR2 sequences are DFQATT and SNEGSKA (reference sequence). The CDR3 spans 11 residues. CDR3 nucleotide sequence: TGCAGTGCTAGAACAGGTGAAAAACTGTTTTTT. Translation gives CSARTGEKLFF.